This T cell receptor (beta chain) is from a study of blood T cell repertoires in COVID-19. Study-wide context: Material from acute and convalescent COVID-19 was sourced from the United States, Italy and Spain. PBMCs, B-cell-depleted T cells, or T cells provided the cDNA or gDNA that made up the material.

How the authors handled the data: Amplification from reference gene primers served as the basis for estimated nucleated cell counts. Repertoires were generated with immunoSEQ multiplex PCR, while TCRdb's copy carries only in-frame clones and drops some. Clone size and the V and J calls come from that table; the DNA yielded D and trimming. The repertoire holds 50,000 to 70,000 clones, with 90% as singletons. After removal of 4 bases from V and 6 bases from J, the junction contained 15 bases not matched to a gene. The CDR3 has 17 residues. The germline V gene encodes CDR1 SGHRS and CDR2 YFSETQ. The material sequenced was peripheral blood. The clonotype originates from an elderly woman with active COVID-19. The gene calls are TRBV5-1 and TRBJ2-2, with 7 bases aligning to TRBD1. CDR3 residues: CASSVGQLPASSGELFF. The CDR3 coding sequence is TGCGCCAGCAGCGTGGGACAGCTCCCGGCCTCCTCCGGGGAGCTGTTTTTT. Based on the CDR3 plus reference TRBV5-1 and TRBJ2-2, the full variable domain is KAGVTQTPRYLIKTRGQQVTLSCSPISGHRSVSWYQQTPGQGLQFLFEYFSETQRNKGNFPGRFSGRQFSNSRSEMNVSTLELGDSALYLCASSVGQLPASSGELFFGEGSRLTVL.